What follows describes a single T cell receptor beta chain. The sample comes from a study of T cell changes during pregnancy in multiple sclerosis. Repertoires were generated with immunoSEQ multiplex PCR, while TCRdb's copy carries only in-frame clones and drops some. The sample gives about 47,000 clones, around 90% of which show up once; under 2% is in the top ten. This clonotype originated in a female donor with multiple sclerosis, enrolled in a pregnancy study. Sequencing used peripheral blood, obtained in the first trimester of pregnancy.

The DNA for the CDR3 is TGCGCCAGCAGTAACCTCGGGACAGGGGGCACTGAAGCTTTCTTT. It yields the protein CASSNLGTGGTEAFF. The rearrangement uses TRBV10-1 and TRBJ1-1; 11 bases are a match to TRBD1. The length of the CDR3 is 15 residues. The germline V gene encodes CDR1 WNHNN and CDR2 SYGVQD (reference sequence). V dropped 5 bases and J dropped 4; count of bases not matched to a gene: 6.